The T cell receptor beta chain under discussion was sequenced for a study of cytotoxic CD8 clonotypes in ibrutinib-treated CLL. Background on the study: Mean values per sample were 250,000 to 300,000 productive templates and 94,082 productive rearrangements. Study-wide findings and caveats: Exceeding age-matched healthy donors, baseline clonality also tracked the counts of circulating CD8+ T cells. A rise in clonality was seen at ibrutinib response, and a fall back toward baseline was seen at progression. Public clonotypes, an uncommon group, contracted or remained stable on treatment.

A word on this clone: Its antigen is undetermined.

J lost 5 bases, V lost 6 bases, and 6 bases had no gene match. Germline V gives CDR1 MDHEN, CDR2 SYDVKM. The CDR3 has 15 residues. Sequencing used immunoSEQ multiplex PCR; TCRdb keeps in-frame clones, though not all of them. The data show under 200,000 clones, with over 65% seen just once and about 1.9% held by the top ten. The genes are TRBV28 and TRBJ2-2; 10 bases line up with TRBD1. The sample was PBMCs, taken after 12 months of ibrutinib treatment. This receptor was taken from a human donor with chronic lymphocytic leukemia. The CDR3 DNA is TGTGCCAGCAGGCGACAGGGGGCAAAGACCGGGGAGCTGTTTTTT. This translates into CASRRQGAKTGELFF.